This entry features one T cell receptor (beta chain) sequence. Within the sample, other DNA sequences also encode this same CDR3. The data were produced by immunoSEQ multiplex PCR, yet TCRdb's version contains in-frame clones alone and is incomplete. Counted here are about 680,000 clones, around 73% occurring once; the ten biggest clones make up 1.5% to 2%. V lost 3 bases and J 4 bases, leaving 7 bases between the germline ends. The V gene's germline CDR1 is MRHNA and CDR2 SNTAGT. The CDR3 length is 13 residues. The data derive from a study of shared clonotypes between healthy human individuals. Study at large: Each donor's CD4 naive and CD4 memory cells filled three plates apiece, CD8 naive two, and CD8 memory one.

Sequenced material: memory CD4+ T cells sorted from blood. Subset meaning: CD45RA-negative fraction. The J gene is TRBJ1-5, the V gene TRBV6-4; maybe TRBD1 (5 bases). The source of this sequence is a woman younger than 45 in good health. The CDR3 spells CASSEGANQPQHF. CDR3 DNA sequence: TGTGCCAGCAGTGAAGGGGCAAATCAGCCCCAGCATTTT.